The next 23 T cell receptor beta chains were all read from a single sample in a study of OX40 agonist ivuxolimab in advanced cancers. Sequencing used immunoSEQ multiplex PCR; TCRdb keeps in-frame clones, though not all of them. The sample holds more than 70,000 clones, over 75% seen once. This specimen consisted of CD4+ or CD8+ T cells sorted from blood, obtained in a trial of the OX40 agonist ivuxolimab. The receptors here all came from an adult with an advanced solid tumor such as melanoma, head and neck, liver or kidney cancer.

This chain connects TRBV2 to TRBJ2-7; D tentatively reads TRBD1 or TRBD2 (6 bases each). Germline lookup yields CDR1 SNHLY and CDR2 FYNNEI. Trimming stripped 2 bases from V and 8 bases from J, with 10 bases between. The CDR3 covers 12 residues. CDR3 sequence: CASSETRGQQYF. CDR3 DNA sequence: TGTGCCAGCAGTGAAACACGGGGGCAGCAGTACTTC.

V usage is TRBV27 and J usage is TRBJ2-3, with TRBD1 matching over 8 bases. From germline, CDR1 is MNHEY and CDR2 SMNVEV (reference sequence). CDR3 length: 15 residues. V lost 1 base, J lost 4 bases, and 4 bases stayed unmatched. This chain's CDR3 is CASSLLQGVADTQYF. The CDR3, as DNA: TGTGCCAGCAGTTTATTACAGGGGGTCGCAGATACGCAGTATTTT.

In this sample, this clone turned up once. The chain has TRBV6-5 and TRBJ2-1, with D perhaps given as TRBD1 or TRBD2 (5 bases each). The CDR3 spans 13 residues. Germline loops: CDR1 MNHEY, CDR2 SVGAGI. The V gene lost 10 bases and the J gene lost 0 bases, with 10 bases spanning the gap. CDR3: CAIGASSYNEQFF. CDR3 nucleotides: TGTGCCATCGGGGCGAGCTCCTACAATGAGCAGTTCTTC.

This rearrangement joins TRBV30 to TRBJ1-2; D is unresolved. This CDR3 is 13 amino acids long. The germline V gene has CDR1 GTSNPN and CDR2 SVGIG (reference sequence). Trimming shortened V by 4 bases and J by 2 bases, and 11 bases separated the two germline ends. The CDR3: CAWMGGGNYGYTF. The CDR3 nucleotides are TGTGCCTGGATGGGAGGAGGGAACTATGGCTACACCTTC. Together with reference TRBV30 and TRBJ1-2, the CDR3 gives the full variable domain: SQTIHQWPATLVQPVGSPLSLECTVEGTSNPNLYWYRQAAGRGLQLLFYSVGIGQISSEVPQNLSASRPQDRQFILSSKKLLLSDSGFYLCAWMGGGNYGYTFGSGTRLTVV.

The CDR3 reads CASSRPQGDGTYEQYF. DNA of the CDR3: TGTGCCAGTAGTAGGCCCCAGGGGGATGGGACCTACGAGCAGTACTTC. The gene calls are TRBV19 and TRBJ2-7; 7 bases line up with TRBD1. V lost 4 bases to trimming and J lost 2 bases; unmatched junction nucleotides: 11. This CDR3 spans 16 amino acids. Germline V gives CDR1 LNHDA, CDR2 SQIVND (reference sequence).

The chain joins TRBV7-6 to TRBJ2-1; tentative D call: TRBD2 (6 bases). The CDR3 consists of 16 residues. The germline V gene has CDR1 SGHVS and CDR2 FNYEAQ. Trimming removed 5 bases from V and 4 bases from J, with 18 bases in between. The CDR3 spells CASSTGLSAGYNEQFF. The CDR3 bases are TGTGCCAGCAGCACAGGCCTGAGTGCGGGATACAATGAGCAGTTCTTC.

The chain recombines TRBV19 with TRBJ1-4, with no clear D. The germline gives CDR1 LNHDA, CDR2 SQIVND (reference sequence). The CDR3 covers 14 residues. V lost 5 bases, J lost 4 bases, and 11 bases lay in between. The CDR3 region is CASSFTGNNEKLFF. The CDR3 coding sequence is TGTGCCAGTAGTTTTACTGGGAATAATGAAAAACTGTTTTTT. Drawing the rest from reference TRBV19 and TRBJ1-4, the complete variable domain is DGGITQSPKYLFRKEGQNVTLSCEQNLNHDAMYWYRQDPGQGLRLIYYSQIVNDFQKGDIAEGYSVSREKKESFPLTVTSAQKNPTAFYLCASSFTGNNEKLFFGSGTQLSVL.

V gene TRBV7-2 combines with J gene TRBJ2-7; the match to TRBD2 covers 9 bases. The CDR3 runs to 18 residues. V lost 4 bases, J lost 4 bases, and 17 bases stayed unmatched. Germline values: CDR1 SGHTA, CDR2 FQGNSA. The CDR3 DNA is TGTGCCAGCAGCTACGGGCTAGCGGGAAGCCGCTTGGGGTACGAGCAGTACTTC. This encodes CASSYGLAGSRLGYEQYF.

The genes are TRBV6-6 and TRBJ1-1; D unresolved. Germline lookup yields CDR1 MNHNY and CDR2 SVGAGI (reference sequence). Trimming shortened V by 2 bases and J by 2 bases, and 6 bases separated the two germline ends. CDR3 length: 13 residues. CDR3 protein: CASSYTLNTEAFF. CDR3 bases: TGTGCCAGCAGTTACACATTAAACACTGAAGCTTTCTTT.

The genes are TRBV5-5 and TRBJ1-1; TRBD1 is a possible D gene (5 bases). Trimming shortened V by 4 bases and J by 4 bases, and 11 bases separated the two germline ends. The CDR3 runs to 13 residues. CDR1 and CDR2 (germline): SGHKS, YYEKEE (reference sequence). Written as DNA, the CDR3 is TGTGCCAGCAGCCTGGGGGTGAGCACTGAAGCTTTCTTT. The encoded protein is CASSLGVSTEAFF. The full variable domain, completed using reference TRBV5-5 and TRBJ1-1, is DAGVTQSPTHLIKTRGQQVTLRCSPISGHKSVSWYQQVLGQGPQFIFQYYEKEERGRGNFPDRFSARQFPNYSSELNVNALLLGDSALYLCASSLGVSTEAFFGQGTRLTVV.

The chain recombines TRBV27 with TRBJ2-1, with a possible D match to TRBD1 (6 bases). The V gene's germline CDR1 is MNHEY and CDR2 SMNVEV (reference sequence). The length of the CDR3 is 17 residues. V lost 2 bases, J lost 0 bases, and 14 bases lay in between. The CDR3 sequence is CASSLGTLPRSYNEQFF. The CDR3 region has the DNA TGTGCCAGCAGTTTAGGGACACTACCTCGCTCCTACAATGAGCAGTTCTTC.

This clone occurred once. The DNA for the CDR3 is TGTGCCAGCAGCACACGACTAGCGGGTTCCACAGATACGCAGTATTTT. This encodes CASSTRLAGSTDTQYF. The rearrangement links TRBV7-6 to TRBJ2-3, with TRBD2 matching 10 bases. V was clipped by 5 bases and J by 2 bases; unmatched bases: 7. CDR1 is SGHVS, CDR2 FNYEAQ, per germline. The CDR3 is 16 amino acids.

The V gene is TRBV7-9, the J gene TRBJ2-1; TRBD2 matches 14 bases. Losses at the gene ends were 10 bases for V and 10 bases for J; bases not matched to a gene: 9. Germline assignment: CDR1 SEHNR and CDR2 FQNEAQ (reference sequence). The CDR3 covers 14 residues. CDR3: CATRLAGGPGEQFF. In nucleotides, the CDR3 is TGTGCCACCAGACTAGCGGGGGGGCCCGGGGAGCAGTTCTTC.

The V and J genes are TRBV5-4 and TRBJ2-1; 15 bases fit TRBD2. Germline loops: CDR1 SGHNT, CDR2 YYREEE (reference sequence). Losses at the gene ends were 3 bases for V and 12 bases for J; bases not matched to a gene: 1. The CDR3 has 13 residues. CDR3 nucleotides: TGTGCCAGCAGCTGGGGACTAGCGGGAGGGCAGTTCTTC. Amino acid sequence: CASSWGLAGGQFF.

V is TRBV12-5 and J is TRBJ2-1, with 10 bases matching TRBD2. The CDR3 has 18 residues. The germline gives CDR1 LGHNT, CDR2 FRNRAP. J gave up 4 bases and V 1 base, and 10 bases lay outside the gene matches. The CDR3, as DNA: TGTGCTAGTGGTTTGGCCCTGGGGTCTAGCGGGGGATACAATGAGCAGTTCTTC. Its protein product is CASGLALGSSGGYNEQFF.

This chain connects TRBV6-5 to TRBJ1-1, with D hard to call. The CDR3 loop spans 15 amino acids. V lost 0 bases, J lost 6 bases, and 14 bases lay in between. Germline-derived CDR1 and CDR2 are MNHEY and SVGAGI. The CDR3 sequence: CASSYSTLVSAEAFF. Here the CDR3 DNA reads TGTGCCAGCAGTTACTCGACATTGGTGAGCGCTGAAGCTTTCTTT.

This clone is a singleton in its sample. The chain carries TRBV28 and TRBJ1-5, with D maybe TRBD1 (5 bases). The CDR3 runs to 18 residues. Trimming removed 9 bases at V and 7 bases at J, with 31 bases between. Per the germline V gene, CDR1 is MDHEN and CDR2 is SYDVKM. CDR3 coding DNA: TGTGCCAGGGGGGGAAGAGGGTTACACCTTTTGAAAAAACAGCCCCAGCATTTT. Translating it yields CARGGRGLHLLKKQPQHF. Supplemented by reference TRBV28 and TRBJ1-5, the full variable domain reads DVKVTQSSRYLVKRTGEKVFLECVQDMDHENMFWYRQDPGLGLRLIYFSYDVKMKEKGDIPEGYSVSREKKERFSLILESASTNQTSMYLCARGGRGLHLLKKQPQHFGDGTRLSIL.

The rearrangement joins TRBV11-3 to TRBJ1-1; D is unresolved. V was clipped by 5 bases and J by 1 base, with 11 bases between them. Looked up from germline, CDR1 is SGHNT and CDR2 is YENEEA. The CDR3 totals 14 residues. CDR3 loop: CASSPRTENTEAFF. CDR3 coding DNA: TGTGCCAGCAGCCCCCGGACGGAGAACACTGAAGCTTTCTTT.

This clone was detected once. The rearrangement uses TRBV7-2 and TRBJ2-7; TRBD2 aligns across 10 bases. The germline gives CDR1 SGHTA, CDR2 FQGNSA. Trimming removed 5 bases from V and 3 bases from J; junction bases left unmatched: 7. The CDR3 has 15 amino acids. DNA for the CDR3: TGTGCCAGCAGCCCCTATCGGACTAGCGGCTACGAGCAGTACTTC. This translates into CASSPYRTSGYEQYF.

The CDR3 is CASSYSSGGAYEQYF. The CDR3 DNA is TGTGCCAGCAGTTACTCTAGCGGGGGGGCCTACGAGCAGTACTTC. The chain has TRBV6-5 and TRBJ2-7; TRBD2 matches 11 bases. This CDR3 has 15 residues. Germline V gene lookup returns CDR1 MNHEY and CDR2 SVGAGI. J lost 2 bases, V lost 0 bases, and 0 bases had no gene match.

The CDR3 spells CASSRGGARVETQYF. The CDR3 nucleotides read TGTGCCAGCAGCCGAGGCGGGGCCAGGGTGGAGACCCAGTACTTC. V usage is TRBV5-8 and J usage is TRBJ2-5, with a tentative D call TRBD2 (6 bases). Germline-derived CDR1 and CDR2 are SGHTS and YDEGEE. The CDR3 has 15 amino acids. The V gene lost 4 bases and the J gene lost 5 bases, with 18 bases spanning the gap.

The chain couples TRBV6-5 to TRBJ1-5; D remains ambiguous. The germline CDR1 and CDR2 sequences are MNHEY and SVGAGI. The CDR3 is 15 amino acids. V lost 0 bases to trimming and J lost 9 bases, with 15 bases between them. CDR3 bases: TGTGCCAGCAGTTACTCGGTTAATGGGAGGTGGCCCCAGCATTTT. This codes for CASSYSVNGRWPQHF.

This chain links TRBV19 with TRBJ2-2; no firm D call. Per germline, CDR1 LNHDA and CDR2 SQIVND (reference sequence). Trimming took off 6 bases at V and 1 base at J, with 9 bases between the two ends. CDR3 size: 14 residues. Written as DNA, the CDR3 is TGTGCCAGTAGAAGACAAGGGAACACCGGGGAGCTGTTTTTT. Translation: CASRRQGNTGELFF.